This T cell receptor (beta chain) was sequenced during a study of blood T cell repertoires in COVID-19. Study context: Acute and convalescent COVID-19 samples came from the United States, Italy and Spain.

Study members were between roughly 18 and 100 years old and lived in fewer than 30 US regions. Cohort placement rested on clinical history that participants reported themselves. Source study methods: Amplifying reference gene primers gave estimates of nucleated cell counts. Data came from immunoSEQ multiplex PCR; TCRdb stores just in-frame clones and leaves some out. V, J and clone size are those of that table, while D and trimming were read from the DNA. Among 250,000 to 350,000 clones, about 87% were seen once, and the ten largest hold just under 9%. The CDR3 contains 13 residues. This sequence originates from a woman between 18 and 29 years old who had recovered from COVID-19. Sequenced sample: PBMCs or T cells enriched from blood (not recorded which). The chain has TRBV21-1 and TRBJ2-1; no DNA check was done on the table's D call, TRBD1. TRBV21-1 is reported as a pseudogene. In nucleotides, the CDR3 is TGTGCCAGCAGCAACGACAGCTACAATGAGCAGTTCTTC. This translates into CASSNDSYNEQFF.